The source of this TCR beta chain is a study of cytomegalovirus exposure and HLA in healthy donors. Study-level points and caveats: By HLA locus, TCR association rates varied in a later analysis, with DRB1 showing the most and HLA-C the fewest. Later analysis identified 16,000 or so TCR beta sequences associated with HLA alleles, using a false discovery rate threshold of 0.05.

The PCR made use of 60 Vbeta and 13 Jbeta primers. The method was immunoSEQ multiplex PCR; TCRdb's version includes in-frame clones alone and lacks a portion of them. In the table there are over 150,000 clones, 80% to 90% of which are singletons. Trimming removed 0 bases from V and 0 bases from J, with 4 bases in between. CDR3 length: 14 amino acids. Germline values: CDR1 SGDLS, CDR2 YYNGEE. The study sampled nominally healthy donors, though unrecorded immune exposures were likely. Of note for this clone: The target antigen is unknown.

V is TRBV9 and J is TRBJ1-3; D uncertain. Material for sequencing was PBMCs. This sequence was found in a girl under 18 in good health and CMV-seropositive. The chain's CDR3 is CASSVAGSGNTIYF. Written as DNA, the CDR3 is TGTGCCAGCAGCGTAGCGGGCTCTGGAAACACCATATATTTT.